Described below is a single T cell receptor (beta chain) sequence and its context. The sample comes from a study of control samples from healthy donors and cancer patients. Sequencing was performed with immunoSEQ multiplex PCR; in TCRdb, only in-frame clones are kept and a portion is missing. The table records tens of thousands of clones, approximately 89% of them present only once. This CDR3 spans 17 amino acids. V was cut by 4 bases and J by 0 bases, with 17 bases left in between. Germline values: CDR1 MGHRA, CDR2 YSYEKL. The gene calls are TRBV4-1 and TRBJ2-3; D unresolved. Sample: PBMCs. This receptor was identified in a middle-aged woman with head and neck cancer. CDR3 amino acids: CASSPGPELRSTDTQYF. CDR3 coding DNA: TGCGCCAGCAGCCCGGGCCCCGAGCTGCGTAGCACAGATACGCAGTATTTT.